The 14 T cell receptor beta chains given below trace back to one sample, sequenced in a study of T-cell memory formation after mild COVID-19. TCRdb used MiXCR to reprocess the 5' RACE reads, holding one entry per CDR3 protein. The sample has around 310,000 distinct CDR3 sequences; 14% are singletons. The specimen was PBMCs or a T cell subset sorted from them (not recorded which). These receptors originate from a man aged 18 to 29 who had mild COVID-19 (a few samples of this study predate the infection). Cell type and time point are not known.

The sample holds a few counts of this clonotype. DNA of the CDR3: TGCGCCAGCAGCCTACCGAGGACGGAGGGAAATGAGCAGTTCTTC. Amino acids: CASSLPRTEGNEQFF. The chain carries TRBV5-1 and TRBJ2-1; perhaps TRBD2 as D (6 bases). Germline lookup yields CDR1 SGHRS and CDR2 YFSETQ. The CDR3 spans 15 residues. V dropped 4 bases and J dropped 7 bases, with 18 bases sitting between them.

This clonotype showed up just a few times. The V gene is TRBV15, the J gene TRBJ2-7; 10 bases align to TRBD1. Germline CDR1 is LNHNV and CDR2 is YYDKDF (reference sequence). Losses at the gene ends were 8 bases for V and 6 bases for J; bases not matched to a gene: 4. The CDR3 is 12 residues long. The CDR3 reads CATGRDRGEQYF. Written as DNA, the CDR3 is TGTGCCACCGGCCGGGACAGGGGCGAGCAGTACTTC.

The genes are TRBV11-2 and TRBJ1-2, with TRBD1 matching over 10 bases. V shed 5 bases, J shed 2 bases, and the junction held 8 bases outside the gene matches. Per germline, CDR1 SGHAT and CDR2 FQNNGV. The CDR3 loop spans 16 amino acids. The CDR3 DNA sequence: TGTGCCAGCAGCCAACCTGGACAGGGGGAGAACTATGGCTACACCTTC. This translates into CASSQPGQGENYGYTF.

The chain combines TRBV12-3 or TRBV12-4 with TRBJ2-5, with 8 nucleotides matching TRBD2. V trimming: 7 bases; J trimming: 4 bases; junction bases outside the gene matches: 11. This CDR3 is 15 amino acids long. CDR3 protein: CASTVGLAAGETQYF. The CDR3 DNA sequence: TGTGCCAGCACCGTCGGACTAGCCGCCGGAGAGACCCAGTACTTC.

This clonotype was seen a few times. The rearrangement links TRBV29-1 to TRBJ2-1, with D perhaps matching TRBD2 (5 bases). This CDR3 is built from 14 residues. Per the germline V gene, CDR1 is SQVTM and CDR2 is ANQGSEA. The ends were cut back, 6 bases at V and 5 bases at J, with 17 bases in the middle. In nucleotides, the CDR3 is TGCAGCGTCGTCGGGAATGTCGTAAACAATGAGCAGTTCTTC. Protein: CSVVGNVVNNEQFF.

This clonotype was seen more than once but under ten times. The chain is built from TRBV29-1 and TRBJ2-4, with 7 bases fitting TRBD2. The CDR3 contains 13 residues. Germline trimming cut 0 bases from V and 15 bases from J; bases unmatched to any gene: 11. The germline V gene encodes CDR1 SQVTM and CDR2 ANQGSEA. DNA of the CDR3: TGCAGCGTTGAAGAGGGGAGGGGAGGGTCTCCGTACTTC. This sequence encodes CSVEEGRGGSPYF.

This clonotype was seen a handful of times. The chain uses TRBV20-1 and TRBJ2-5; D not resolved. This CDR3 is 14 amino acids long. Germline loops: CDR1 DFQATT, CDR2 SNEGSKA (reference sequence). Trimming cost V 0 bases and J 5 bases, with 13 bases left between them. As DNA, the CDR3 is TGCAGTGCTAGAGATGGACGAGCCGGGGAGACCCAGTACTTC. This gives the protein CSARDGRAGETQYF.

The chain links TRBV3-1 to TRBJ2-4; 9 positions match TRBD2. CDR1 and CDR2 (germline): LGHDT, YNNKEL (reference sequence). This CDR3 is built from 17 residues. V trimming: 0 bases; J trimming: 6 bases; junction bases outside the gene matches: 9. The CDR3 DNA reads as TGTGCCAGCAGCCAAGAACAAGCGGGGGGTTTGGGAAACATTCAGTACTTC. Protein product: CASSQEQAGGLGNIQYF.

This clonotype was observed a handful of times. The chain joins TRBV12-3 or TRBV12-4 to TRBJ1-6; D is uncertain. Trimming removed 5 bases from V and 4 bases from J, with 12 bases in between. The CDR3 extends over 15 amino acids. As DNA, the CDR3 is TGTGCCAGCAGTCGATCTGGTTTGTATAATTCACCCCTCCACTTT. Residues: CASSRSGLYNSPLHF.

This clonotype was counted only a few times. V and J are TRBV9 and TRBJ2-7; 10 bases fit TRBD1. The CDR3 is made up of 15 amino acids. J lost 5 bases, V lost 3 bases, and 8 bases had no gene match. CDR1 and CDR2 (germline): SGDLS, YYNGEE. The CDR3 DNA follows: TGTGCCAGCAGCGCCCGACAGGGGGCATGGAACGAGCAGTACTTC. Protein sequence: CASSARQGAWNEQYF.

This clonotype was observed a handful of times. The chain carries TRBV7-2 and TRBJ2-3; perhaps TRBD1 as D (6 bases). V lost 4 bases to trimming and J lost 2 bases, with 13 bases between them. The germline V gene has CDR1 SGHTA and CDR2 FQGNSA. The CDR3 is 15 residues long. The CDR3 reads CASSSQGGYTDTQYF. Here the CDR3 DNA reads TGTGCCAGCAGCTCCCAAGGGGGATACACAGATACGCAGTATTTT. Looking up the rest from reference TRBV7-2 and TRBJ2-3 gives the full variable domain: GAGVSQSPSNKVTEKGKDVELRCDPISGHTALYWYRQSLGQGLEFLIYFQGNSAPDKSGLPSDRFSAERTGGSVSTLTIQRTQQEDSAVYLCASSSQGGYTDTQYFGPGTRLTVL.

The V and J genes are TRBV4-3 and TRBJ2-1, with TRBD2 matching 9 bases. V dropped 0 bases and J dropped 4; count of bases not matched to a gene: 7. Germline V lookup: CDR1 LGHNA, CDR2 YSLEER. This CDR3 region has 17 residues. The CDR3 reads CASSQDWGLAKYNEQFF. CDR3 bases: TGCGCCAGCAGCCAAGATTGGGGACTAGCTAAGTACAATGAGCAGTTCTTC.

The V and J genes are TRBV12-3 or TRBV12-4 and TRBJ2-7, with D perhaps matching TRBD2 (7 bases). Deletions cut 3 bases from V and 3 bases from J, with 12 bases between. The CDR3 is 14 residues long. CDR3 loop: CASSLRGPHYEQYF. CDR3 DNA sequence: TGTGCCAGCAGTTTGCGGGGGCCGCACTACGAGCAGTACTTC.

The gene calls are TRBV20-1 and TRBJ2-5, with TRBD2 identical over 12 bases. From germline, CDR1 is DFQATT and CDR2 SNEGSKA (reference sequence). V lost 6 bases and J lost 2; bases outside the gene matches: 4. The CDR3 contains 14 residues. Written as DNA, the CDR3 is TGCAGTGCCCAGACTAGCGGGGGACAAGAGACCCAGTACTTC. Amino acids: CSAQTSGGQETQYF.